These T cell receptor beta chains were read from a single sample in a study of regulatory T cells in long-lasting Graves disease. Via MiXCR, TCRdb re-called the multiplex PCR reads, giving one row per CDR3 protein. In the table there are 550,000 to 600,000 distinct CDR3 sequences, about 16% of which are singletons. This same sample was also part of a study on T cells in Graves' hyperthyroidism and ophthalmopathy.

The source was peripheral blood mononuclear cells (PBMCs), collected at new diagnosis, from a patient treated with antithyroid drugs. These receptors all stem from a man aged 18 to 30 with Graves disease. Each CDR3 is given with its conserved first and last residue. A D gene is named only where the DNA matches it firmly. The size entry is marked missing in some rows and otherwise reads once, few, many or a size class.

cdr3_nt,cdr3_aa,j_call,clone_size,v_call,d_call
TGTGCCAGCAGTTTAGGGGGACTAGCGGGAGGAACCGGGGAGCTGTTTTTT,CASSLGGLAGGTGELFF,TRBJ2-2,.,TRBV12-3/TRBV12-4,TRBD2
TGTGCCAGCAGCGTCCGGGACAGGGGGTCTTACGAGCAGTACTTC,CASSVRDRGSYEQYF,TRBJ2-7,few,TRBV9,TRBD1
TGTGCCAGCAGCCCGCTTGGCGTTCGTGGCTACACCTTC,CASSPLGVRGYTF,TRBJ1-2,many,TRBV7-9,.
TGTGCCAGCAGCCCAGGCCTAGCGGGAGGGACCTACGAGCAGTACTTC,CASSPGLAGGTYEQYF,TRBJ2-7,.,TRBV5-4,TRBD2
TGTGCCAGCAGCCAAGGGGTAGCGGGAGGTGACGAGCAGTACTTC,CASSQGVAGGDEQYF,TRBJ2-7,.,TRBV3-1,TRBD2
TGTGCCAGCATGTGGCGGAATACGCAGTATTTT,CASMWRNTQYF,TRBJ2-3,.,TRBV6-1,.
TGTGCCAGCAGGGGGGACAGACAAGAGACCCAGTACTTC,CASRGDRQETQYF,TRBJ2-5,.,TRBV12-3/TRBV12-4,TRBD1
TGTGCCAGCAGGTCCGGGCCTTACACAGATACGCAGTATTTT,CASRSGPYTDTQYF,TRBJ2-3,many,TRBV12-3/TRBV12-4,.
TGTGCCAGCAGAGGTGCCGGGACAGGGGTCTATGGCTACACCTTC,CASRGAGTGVYGYTF,TRBJ1-2,many,TRBV27,TRBD1
TGTGCCAGCAGCTTAGTCTTTGGGGGATACACTGAAGCTTTCTTT,CASSLVFGGYTEAFF,TRBJ1-1,many,TRBV7-8,.
TGTGCCAGCAGCCAAGATCGACTAGGGGTTTTTTTCTTC,CASSQDRLGVFFF,TRBJ2-1,.,TRBV3-1,.
TGCAGCGTTTCAACGGGGCGTGGGGGTGAAAAACTGTTTTTT,CSVSTGRGGEKLFF,TRBJ1-4,.,TRBV29-1,.
TGTGCCAGCAGCGAGATACAGGGGGCCACTGAAGCTTTCTTT,CASSEIQGATEAFF,TRBJ1-1,many,TRBV11-1,TRBD1
TGTGCCAGCAGTGAGCAGCGGTTGTACCAAGAGACCCAGTACTTC,CASSEQRLYQETQYF,TRBJ2-5,many,TRBV25-1,.
TGTGCCAGTAGGAAGACAGGGAACACCGGGGAGCTGTTTTTT,CASRKTGNTGELFF,TRBJ2-2,.,TRBV19,.
TGCGCCAGCAGCCCGCAGGGCGGGAGGGGCGACGGGGAGCTGTTTTTT,CASSPQGGRGDGELFF,TRBJ2-2,.,TRBV4-1,TRBD2
TGTGCCAGCAGTTTAGGTCCCCCCTCCTACGAGCAGTACTTC,CASSLGPPSYEQYF,TRBJ2-7,many,TRBV27,.
TGTGCCAGTAGTACTCCTTGGGTCAATGAGCAGTTCTTC,CASSTPWVNEQFF,TRBJ2-1,.,TRBV19,.
TGTGCCAGCAGCCCTACCCGGGACAGGGGGTCTGGAAACACCATATATTTT,CASSPTRDRGSGNTIYF,TRBJ1-3,few,TRBV7-8,TRBD1
TGTGCCAGCAGGCGGGATCACTACGAGCAGTGCTTC,CASRRDHYEQCF,TRBJ2-7,few,TRBV12-3/TRBV12-4,.
TGTGCCAGCAGCTTGGATAGGACAGGGGGCATAGAGACCCAGTACTTC,CASSLDRTGGIETQYF,TRBJ2-5,few,TRBV5-6,TRBD1
TGCAGTGCTGGAGTCGCCCGGGGAGGCGAGCAGTACTTC,CSAGVARGGEQYF,TRBJ2-7,.,TRBV20-1,.
TGTGCCAGCAGTTCACAGGGGTCCAACACTGAAGCTTTCTTT,CASSSQGSNTEAFF,TRBJ1-1,many,TRBV7-9,TRBD1
TGTGCCTGGAGTGTACAACTAGCCGATGAGCAGTTCTTC,CAWSVQLADEQFF,TRBJ2-1,many,TRBV30,.
TGTGCCAGCAGTGTGGCGACAGGTCCCTACGAGCAGTACTTC,CASSVATGPYEQYF,TRBJ2-7,many,TRBV2,.
TGCGCCAGCAGCCACCTATTCAAGGGTCGTGAGTTGACTGAAGCTTTCTTT,CASSHLFKGRELTEAFF,TRBJ1-1,.,TRBV4-1,.
TGTGCCAGCCGATTCCCGGCCTCCTACGAGCAGTACTTC,CASRFPASYEQYF,TRBJ2-7,many,TRBV6-1,.
TGTGCCAGCGGCACCACTAGCACAGATACGCAGTATTTT,CASGTTSTDTQYF,TRBJ2-3,.,TRBV5-6,.
TGTGCCAGCACCACTGAGCTAGCGGGCACCGGGGAGCTGTTTTTT,CASTTELAGTGELFF,TRBJ2-2,.,TRBV12-3/TRBV12-4,TRBD2
TGTGCCAGCAGTGTAAACCTCTACAATGAGCAGTTCTTC,CASSVNLYNEQFF,TRBJ2-1,.,TRBV2,.
TGCAGTGCTAGAGATCTTACGGGAGAGCCCTACGAGCAGTACTTC,CSARDLTGEPYEQYF,TRBJ2-7,many,TRBV20-1,.
TGTGCCAGCAGTCATGACAGAAGAGGGGCCCAGTACTTC,CASSHDRRGAQYF,TRBJ2-5,many,TRBV12-3/TRBV12-4,.
TGTGCCAGCAGCCCCCCCTACGGGAGGGCCCGGGGAGATACGCAGTATTTT,CASSPPYGRARGDTQYF,TRBJ2-3,.,TRBV7-9,TRBD2
TGTGCCAGTACCCCCCACTCTAACTATGGCTACACCTTC,CASTPHSNYGYTF,TRBJ1-2,.,TRBV19,.
TGTGCCAGCAGCGTAGCGGGAGGGGGGGGCGATGAGCAGTTCTTC,CASSVAGGGGDEQFF,TRBJ2-1,.,TRBV9,TRBD2
TGTGCCAGCAGCAGACTAGCGGGAGTCTTGGATACGCAGTATTTT,CASSRLAGVLDTQYF,TRBJ2-3,many,TRBV12-3/TRBV12-4,TRBD2
TGTGCCAGCAGCTTGGGTGGAAGAAACCAAGAGACCCAGTACTTC,CASSLGGRNQETQYF,TRBJ2-5,.,TRBV5-4,.
TGTGCCAGCAGTGGTGGGATTGCTCACGAGCAGTACTTC,CASSGGIAHEQYF,TRBJ2-7,many,TRBV2,.
TGTGCCAGCAGCTTAGGGACAGGGGTCAACAATGAGCAGTTCTTC,CASSLGTGVNNEQFF,TRBJ2-1,.,TRBV11-2,TRBD1
TGTGCCAGCAGCCAAGGGATGGGCAATGAGCAGTTCTTC,CASSQGMGNEQFF,TRBJ2-1,few,TRBV14,.
TGTGCCAGCAGTGACTCGGTCAATCAGCCCCAGCATTTT,CASSDSVNQPQHF,TRBJ1-5,many,TRBV2,.
TGTGCCTGGACCCCTGGACTGCACAGCTCATATGGCTACACCTTC,CAWTPGLHSSYGYTF,TRBJ1-2,many,TRBV30,.
TGTGCCAGCAGCCACCATTCGGAGGATGGCTACACCTTC,CASSHHSEDGYTF,TRBJ1-2,many,TRBV27,.
TGTGCCAGCAGCCTCCCCGGACCCCTCCGCGAGCAGTACTTC,CASSLPGPLREQYF,TRBJ2-7,few,TRBV6-1,.
TGCAGTGCAAAGAGGCTTCGGAACACTGAAGCTTTCTTT,CSAKRLRNTEAFF,TRBJ1-1,many,TRBV20-1,.
TGTGCCAGCAGCCACCAAACAGGAGAAGCTTTCTTT,CASSHQTGEAFF,TRBJ1-1,many,TRBV4-2,.
TGTGCCAGCAGCACCGGGAGTTTCACAGATACGCAGTATTTT,CASSTGSFTDTQYF,TRBJ2-3,many,TRBV7-8,.
TGTGCCAGCAGCTTAGATCGGAAGCCATACAATGAGCAGTTCTTC,CASSLDRKPYNEQFF,TRBJ2-1,few,TRBV11-3,.
TGTGCCAGCAGCTTCCGGGGAACCAATGAGCAGTTCTTC,CASSFRGTNEQFF,TRBJ2-1,few,TRBV13,.
TGTGCCTGGATCCCCTGGGCCACTGAAGCTTTCTTT,CAWIPWATEAFF,TRBJ1-1,many,TRBV30,.
TGTGCCAGCAGTAGGACCGGATCCTCCACTGAAGCTTTCTTT,CASSRTGSSTEAFF,TRBJ1-1,many,TRBV2,.
TGCGCCAGCAGCTTGGACCCCGGGGGGGAGCAGTACTTC,CASSLDPGGEQYF,TRBJ2-7,.,TRBV5-1,TRBD2
TGTGCCAGCTCCCCGGGACAGCGCCTCGGAAACACCATATATTTT,CASSPGQRLGNTIYF,TRBJ1-3,.,TRBV18,TRBD1